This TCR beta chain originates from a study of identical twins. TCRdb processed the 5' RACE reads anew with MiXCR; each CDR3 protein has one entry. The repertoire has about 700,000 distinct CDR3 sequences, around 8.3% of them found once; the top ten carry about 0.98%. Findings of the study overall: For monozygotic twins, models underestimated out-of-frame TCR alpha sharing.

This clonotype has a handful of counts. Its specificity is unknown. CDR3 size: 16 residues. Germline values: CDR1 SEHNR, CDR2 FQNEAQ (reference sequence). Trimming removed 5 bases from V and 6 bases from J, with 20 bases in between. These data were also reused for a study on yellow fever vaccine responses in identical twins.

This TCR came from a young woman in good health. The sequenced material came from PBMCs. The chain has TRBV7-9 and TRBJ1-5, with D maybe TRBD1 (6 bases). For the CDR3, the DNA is TGTGCCAGCAGCCCCTCGGGTGGCAGGGGCCCTCAGCCCCAGCATTTT. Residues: CASSPSGGRGPQPQHF.